Below, 9 T cell receptor beta chains from the same sample are listed, as sequenced in a study of cytomegalovirus exposure and HLA in healthy donors (dated by TCRdb to about 2017). Receptor amplification or capture employed the immunoSEQ multiplex PCR assay. The multiplex PCR relied on a mix of 60 forward primers for TCR Vbeta segments and 13 reverse primers for TCR Jbeta segments. As stored in TCRdb, this immuneACCESS dataset retains in-frame rearrangements with V and J assigned. A fraction of the clones does not appear; measured against another copy, unresolved V genes explain less than half of the discrepancy, and the remainder lacks a known reason. The sample table contains some 160,000 clones; only one count was recorded for 80% to 85% of them. The top ten clonotypes cover approximately 1.5% of the sample. Sequenced input: PBMCs. Every receptor here comes from a young woman in good health and CMV-seronegative.

This chain uses TRBV7-9 with TRBJ2-5; D possibly corresponds to TRBD2 (7 bases). The DNA end is more similar to TRBJ2-7, so the J call may be wrong. The germline gives CDR1 SEHNR, CDR2 FQNEAQ (reference sequence). The CDR3 runs to 16 residues. The CDR3 region has the DNA TGTGCCAGCAGCCCCCCTGGGAGGGGGTTTATCTACGAGCAGTACTTC. Residues: CASSPPGRGFIYEQYF.

The chain joins TRBV2 to TRBJ1-5; D remains ambiguous. Germline assignment: CDR1 SNHLY and CDR2 FYNNEI. The V end lost 7 bases, the J end lost 9 bases, and 16 bases lay between the germline ends. The CDR3 runs to 13 residues. CDR3 loop: CASNGVGERPQHF. Written as DNA, the CDR3 is TGTGCCAGCAATGGGGTCGGGGAACGGCCCCAGCATTTT.

The chain combines TRBV28 with TRBJ1-2; perhaps TRBD1 as D (6 bases). Trimming removed 8 bases at V and 4 bases at J, with 11 bases between. CDR1 and CDR2 (germline): MDHEN, SYDVKM. The CDR3 covers 12 residues. Here the CDR3 reads CASRAGAYGYTF. The CDR3 coding sequence is TGTGCCAGCCGAGCAGGGGCCTATGGCTACACCTTC.

The rearrangement links TRBV12-2 to TRBJ2-1; the table calls TRBD2, which could not be checked here. TRBV12-2 is shown as a pseudogene. The CDR3 is 15 amino acids. CDR3 nucleotides: TGTGCAAGTCGCTTTGGGCGGCTAGCGGGGGGTGAGCAGTTCTTC. Encoded protein: CASRFGRLAGGEQFF.

V usage is TRBV5-1 and J usage is TRBJ1-2, with 8 positions matching TRBD1. The CDR3 has 14 residues. The V gene's germline CDR1 is SGHRS and CDR2 YFSETQ. The J segment lost 7 bases and the V segment lost 0 bases, leaving 5 bases of the junction unmatched. CDR3 loop: CASSLVQGASGYTF. The CDR3, as DNA: TGCGCCAGCAGCTTGGTGCAGGGGGCAAGTGGCTACACCTTC.

The CDR3 nucleotides are TGTGCCAGCAGTTTAGGGGCTGCAGCAACCGGGGAGCTGTTTTTT. This translates into CASSLGAAATGELFF. V and J are TRBV27 and TRBJ2-2; tentatively, D is TRBD1 (5 bases). The CDR3 totals 15 residues. V was cut by 2 bases and J by 5 bases, with 12 bases left in between. Germline CDR1 MNHEY, CDR2 SMNVEV (reference sequence).

The chain combines TRBV6-1 with TRBJ1-3; 8 nucleotides match TRBD1. V was pared by 6 bases and J by 4 bases, with 8 bases of the junction left unmatched. The CDR3 loop spans 15 amino acids. The germline V gene has CDR1 MNHNS and CDR2 SASEGT. The CDR3 spells CASRRVRGQGNTIYF. The CDR3 nucleotides read TGTGCCAGCAGGAGGGTCAGGGGGCAAGGAAACACCATATATTTT.

This chain joins TRBV6-1 and TRBJ2-7; 9 bases fit TRBD1. This CDR3 region has 15 residues. Trimming removed 3 bases from V and 2 bases from J; junction bases left unmatched: 5. Germline V CDR1 and CDR2: MNHNS, SASEGT. DNA for the CDR3: TGTGCCAGCAGTGACGGGACAGGGAAGGCCTACGAGCAGTACTTC. It encodes CASSDGTGKAYEQYF.

This clone has more than one count but fewer than ten. The chain couples TRBV6-4 to TRBJ1-2, with 8 bases fitting TRBD1. With V trimmed by 6 bases and J by 8 bases, 8 bases remained unmatched. Germline CDR1 reads MRHNA; CDR2 reads SNTAGT. There are 13 residues in the CDR3. Here the CDR3 reads CASRDPGQEGYTF. Written as DNA, the CDR3 is TGTGCCAGCAGGGATCCGGGACAGGAGGGCTACACCTTC.